The source of this T cell receptor (beta chain) is a study of technical replicates of blood from a handful of donors. This clone showed up just a few times. Measured with immunoSEQ multiplex PCR; TCRdb has only the in-frame clones, and not every one. The table has some 77,000 clones, roughly 85% seen once. The receptor's source is a human donor in good health. Some clones in this sample may be carry-over from other donors' samples. Sequenced material: PBMCs.

The CDR3 region has the DNA TGTGCCAGCAGCCCCGCTTTGCGTCTTAGCGGGGGACCCGGTAAGCAGTTCTTC. This gives the protein CASSPALRLSGGPGKQFF. This chain links TRBV7-2 with TRBJ2-1, with TRBD2 identical over 9 bases. CDR3 length equals 18 residues. Per the germline V gene, CDR1 is SGHTA and CDR2 is FQGNSA. The V and J ends lost 5 bases and 11 bases, in that order; junction bases with no gene match: 22.